The 24 T cell receptor beta chains in this list originate from one sample, sequenced in a study of PD-L1 blockade in urothelial cancer. Sequencing was performed with immunoSEQ multiplex PCR; in TCRdb, only in-frame clones are kept and a portion is missing. The data hold roughly 50,000 clones, with about 72% observed a single time. The sample in question was PBMCs, obtained around atezolizumab (anti-PD-L1) treatment. The receptors derive from an older man with urothelial cancer.

The chain carries TRBV15 and TRBJ2-4; 11 bases fit TRBD1. Trimming took 5 bases from V and 8 from J; bases not matched to a gene: 5. This CDR3 is built from 14 residues. CDR1 LNHNV and CDR2 YYDKDF come from the germline V gene (reference sequence). The CDR3, as DNA: TGTGCCACCAGCCGGGGGGGACAGGGGGACATTCAGTACTTC. It specifies CATSRGGQGDIQYF.

The chain combines TRBV28 with TRBJ2-7; TRBD1 might be the D (5 bases). This CDR3 has 15 residues. Germline assignment: CDR1 MDHEN and CDR2 SYDVKM. V was cut by 3 bases and J by 2 bases, with 14 bases left in between. CDR3: CASSFAGPTPYEQYF. CDR3 in DNA: TGTGCCAGCAGTTTTGCAGGGCCCACCCCCTACGAGCAGTACTTC.

This chain uses TRBV19 with TRBJ2-1, with 15 bases identical to TRBD2. CDR3 size: 20 residues. With 5 bases clipped from V and 6 bases from J, the junction kept 17 bases outside the gene matches. Germline V CDR1 and CDR2: LNHDA, SQIVND (reference sequence). CDR3 coding DNA: TGTGCCAGTAGTGCGGGACTAGCGGGAGGATTTACCGCATTTCGCAATGAGCAGTTCTTC. Encoded protein: CASSAGLAGGFTAFRNEQFF.

This rearrangement joins TRBV5-4 to TRBJ2-1; TRBD1 might be the D (6 bases). CDR1 is SGHNT and CDR2 is YYREEE in the germline V gene (reference sequence). Trimming shortened V by 3 bases and J by 0 bases, and 10 bases separated the two germline ends. The CDR3 loop spans 15 amino acids. The CDR3: CASSSGTPSYNEQFF. In nucleotides, the CDR3 is TGTGCCAGCAGCTCCGGGACACCCTCCTACAATGAGCAGTTCTTC.

The CDR3 region is CASSIRSLGSGANVLTF. CDR3 in DNA: TGTGCCAGCAGCATCAGGTCCTTGGGCTCTGGGGCCAACGTCCTGACTTTC. The chain joins TRBV7-8 to TRBJ2-6, with D hard to call. The CDR3 covers 17 residues. Germline CDR1 and CDR2: SGHVS and FQNEAQ. V lost 5 bases and J 0 bases, leaving 14 bases between the germline ends.

The chain employs TRBV6-1 and TRBJ2-5; D is unclear. This CDR3 spans 15 amino acids. Per the germline V gene, CDR1 is MNHNS and CDR2 is SASEGT. The germline V and J ends were trimmed by 6 bases and 0 bases, with 14 bases remaining between them. CDR3 bases: TGTGCCAGCAGCGCGAATAGTTTGGACCAAGAGACCCAGTACTTC. This translates into CASSANSLDQETQYF.

The V and J genes are TRBV27 and TRBJ1-4; 11 nucleotides line up with TRBD1. Germline assignment: CDR1 MNHEY and CDR2 SMNVEV (reference sequence). The CDR3 has 16 residues. Trimming at V came to 5 bases and at J to 8 bases, leaving 10 bases not matched to a gene. CDR3 region: CASSPGQGARGEKLFF. The CDR3 DNA reads TGTGCCAGCAGTCCCGGACAGGGGGCGCGGGGAGAAAAACTGTTTTTT.

The table lists this clone with a few counts. CDR3 in amino acids: CASSDSPGHLGYGYTF. The CDR3 nucleotides are TGTGCCAGCAGTGACTCACCGGGACACTTAGGATATGGCTACACCTTC. The J gene is TRBJ1-2, the V gene TRBV6-4; TRBD1 is a possible D gene (6 bases). This CDR3 spans 16 amino acids. Germline lookup yields CDR1 MRHNA and CDR2 SNTAGT. Trimming left V 0 bases short and J 5 bases short, with 16 bases between.

This chain links TRBV4-1 with TRBJ2-7, with D maybe TRBD2 (6 bases). From germline, CDR1 is MGHRA and CDR2 YSYEKL. V was clipped by 0 bases and J by 8 bases, with 20 bases between them. The CDR3 extends over 16 amino acids. The CDR3 region has the DNA TGCGCCAGCAGCCAAGATCAGGGCGGGGCACCCTTCCAGCAGTACTTC. Protein product: CASSQDQGGAPFQQYF.

This chain uses TRBV19 with TRBJ2-2, with D maybe TRBD1 (5 bases). V was shortened by 2 bases and J by 4 bases, with 8 bases between the two germline ends. The CDR3 is 14 residues long. Germline CDR1 reads LNHDA; CDR2 reads SQIVND (reference sequence). The CDR3 DNA follows: TGTGCCAGTAGTATATTAGGGGCCACCGGGGAGCTGTTTTTT. Encoded protein: CASSILGATGELFF.

J is TRBJ2-3 and V is TRBV6-4; tentative D call: TRBD1 (7 bases). This CDR3 has 15 amino acids. Trimming took 5 bases from V and 3 from J, leaving 15 bases between them. CDR1 and CDR2 (germline): MRHNA, SNTAGT. The CDR3 DNA sequence: TGTGCCAGCAGTCGCCAGACAGGGAGGACAGATACGCAGTATTTT. This encodes CASSRQTGRTDTQYF.

The V call is TRBV5-1, the J call TRBJ1-4; possible D gene TRBD1, 5 bases. The CDR3 sequence is 12 residues long. Deletions cut 4 bases from V and 8 bases from J, with 9 bases between. Germline CDR1 and CDR2: SGHRS and YFSETQ. Here the CDR3 reads CASSVTGEKLFF. CDR3 nucleotide sequence: TGCGCCAGCAGCGTTACAGGCGAAAAACTGTTTTTT.

This chain connects TRBV19 to TRBJ1-2; TRBD1 might be the D (6 bases). The CDR3 spans 14 residues. Trimming took off 3 bases at V and 4 bases at J, with 12 bases between the two ends. Germline values: CDR1 LNHDA, CDR2 SQIVND (reference sequence). Written as DNA, the CDR3 is TGTGCCAGTAGTATGGGGGCCCAGGCCTATGGCTACACCTTC. Translation gives CASSMGAQAYGYTF.

The chain recombines TRBV5-1 with TRBJ2-7; 7 nucleotides match TRBD1. In germline, CDR1 is SGHRS, CDR2 YFSETQ. The CDR3 extends over 16 amino acids. V trimming: 3 bases; J trimming: 7 bases; junction bases outside the gene matches: 16. CDR3: CASSWTGRGTGEEQYF. For the CDR3, the DNA is TGCGCCAGCAGCTGGACAGGCAGGGGGACCGGGGAGGAGCAGTACTTC.

The chain joins TRBV10-3 to TRBJ1-3, with D unresolved. The CDR3 spans 15 residues. V dropped 8 bases and J dropped 0 bases, with 14 bases sitting between them. Germline values: CDR1 ENHRY, CDR2 SYGVKD. DNA of the CDR3: TGTGCCATCGGCGGTGTGAGGAACTCTGGAAACACCATATATTTT. Its protein product is CAIGGVRNSGNTIYF.

This clone is deemed medium-sized. The rearrangement uses TRBV5-4 and TRBJ1-4, with 9 bases identical to TRBD1. Germline CDR1 and CDR2: SGHNT and YYREEE (reference sequence). Trimming at V came to 4 bases and at J to 4 bases, leaving 8 bases not matched to a gene. This CDR3 region has 16 residues. The CDR3: CASSQGQGQGNEKLFF. The CDR3 coding sequence is TGTGCCAGCAGCCAAGGACAGGGGCAGGGTAATGAAAAACTGTTTTTT.

The chain uses TRBV4-3 and TRBJ2-1, with 8 bases lining up with TRBD2. From germline, CDR1 is LGHNA and CDR2 YSLEER. V was clipped by 0 bases and J by 6 bases; unmatched bases: 7. The CDR3 length is 16 residues. The CDR3 is CASSQDGLARVNEQFF. Here the CDR3 DNA reads TGCGCCAGCAGCCAAGATGGACTAGCTCGGGTCAATGAGCAGTTCTTC.

J is TRBJ2-7 and V is TRBV7-2; 11 bases match TRBD2. V shed 5 bases, J shed 2 bases, and the junction held 11 bases outside the gene matches. The CDR3 is made up of 17 amino acids. Germline loops: CDR1 SGHTA, CDR2 FQGNSA. CDR3 loop: CASSPGMTSGTTYEQYF. The CDR3 coding sequence is TGTGCCAGCAGCCCAGGAATGACTAGCGGGACCACCTACGAGCAGTACTTC. The full variable domain, in which reference TRBV7-2 and TRBJ2-7 provide the parts outside the CDR3, is GAGVSQSPSNKVTEKGKDVELRCDPISGHTALYWYRQSLGQGLEFLIYFQGNSAPDKSGLPSDRFSAERTGGSVSTLTIQRTQQEDSAVYLCASSPGMTSGTTYEQYFGPGTRLTVT.

This clone was seen just once. The chain combines TRBV7-3 with TRBJ2-3; TRBD2 is a possible D gene (6 bases). Germline V gives CDR1 SGHTA, CDR2 FQGTGA. The CDR3 has 13 residues. V shed 1 base and J shed 5 bases, with 7 bases lying between them. CDR3 nucleotide sequence: TGTGCCAGCAGCTTAAGCGGGGAAGATACGCAGTATTTT. Translating it yields CASSLSGEDTQYF.

The chain recombines TRBV5-8 with TRBJ1-5, with 10 bases lining up with TRBD1. Germline assignment: CDR1 SGHTS and CDR2 YDEGEE. CDR3 size: 18 residues. With 2 bases clipped from V and 1 base from J, the junction kept 9 bases outside the gene matches. In nucleotides, the CDR3 is TGTGCCAGCAGCTTAATACTGACAGGGGGCATGAGCAATCAGCCCCAGCATTTT. Its protein is CASSLILTGGMSNQPQHF.

The rearrangement links TRBV11-2 to TRBJ1-2; D might be TRBD1 (5 bases). Germline V gene lookup returns CDR1 SGHAT and CDR2 FQNNGV. V gave up 5 bases and J gave up 7 bases, with 14 bases separating them. CDR3 length equals 13 residues. CDR3 residues: CASSQRDSTGYTF. CDR3 sequence (DNA): TGTGCCAGCAGCCAGCGAGACAGTACTGGCTACACCTTC.

The chain is built from TRBV25-1 and TRBJ1-1, with no clear D. V was trimmed by 8 bases and J by 3 bases, leaving 13 bases between them. The V gene's germline CDR1 is MGHDK and CDR2 SYGVNS. The CDR3 totals 13 residues. The CDR3 DNA reads as TGTGCCAGCGCTTCACGGTCGGACACTGAAGCTTTCTTT. It yields the protein CASASRSDTEAFF.

Worth noting for this clone: Other nucleotide sequences in the sample specify the same CDR3. The V and J genes are TRBV6-1 and TRBJ1-5; D ambiguous. Trimming took off 0 bases at V and 5 bases at J, with 5 bases between the two ends. Per germline, CDR1 MNHNS and CDR2 SASEGT. The CDR3 has 13 residues. CDR3 sequence reads: CASSEARDQPQHF. The CDR3, as DNA: TGTGCCAGCAGTGAAGCGAGAGATCAGCCCCAGCATTTT.

The chain recombines TRBV5-6 with TRBJ2-1, with D maybe TRBD1 (7 bases). The CDR3 extends over 14 amino acids. CDR1 is SGHDT and CDR2 is YYEEEE in the germline V gene. The V gene lost 0 bases and the J gene lost 10 bases, with 14 bases spanning the gap. The CDR3 region has the DNA TGTGCCAGCAGCTTGGGACTGCCAGGGGGGGAGCAGTTCTTC. This encodes CASSLGLPGGEQFF.